The sequence of this TCR beta chain was determined in a study of T cells expressing NK-cell markers. About the research overall: Source material for TCR beta repertoires consisted of sorted CD3+CD56+NKG2C+, CD3+CD56+NKG2C- and CD3+CD56-NKG2C+ T cells. The sequencing cohort of eight donors included seven HCMV-seropositive individuals and one seronegative individual.

The CDR3 sequence is 16 residues long. Germline values: CDR1 MNHNS, CDR2 SASEGT. From its re-call of the 5' RACE reads, TCRdb lists each CDR3 protein once, without DNA. This sample contains a few hundred thousand distinct CDR3 sequences. Sequences were obtained from blood T cells: a sorted CD56 or NKG2C T cell subset, CD4+ or CD8+ T cells, or bulk PBMC T cells (not recorded which). The receptor was isolated from a man aged 18-75 years in good health. The V gene is TRBV6-1, the J gene TRBJ1-1; TCRdb reports TRBD1, a call that lacks DNA to check it against. CDR3 amino acids: CASSRFTISGKAEAFF.